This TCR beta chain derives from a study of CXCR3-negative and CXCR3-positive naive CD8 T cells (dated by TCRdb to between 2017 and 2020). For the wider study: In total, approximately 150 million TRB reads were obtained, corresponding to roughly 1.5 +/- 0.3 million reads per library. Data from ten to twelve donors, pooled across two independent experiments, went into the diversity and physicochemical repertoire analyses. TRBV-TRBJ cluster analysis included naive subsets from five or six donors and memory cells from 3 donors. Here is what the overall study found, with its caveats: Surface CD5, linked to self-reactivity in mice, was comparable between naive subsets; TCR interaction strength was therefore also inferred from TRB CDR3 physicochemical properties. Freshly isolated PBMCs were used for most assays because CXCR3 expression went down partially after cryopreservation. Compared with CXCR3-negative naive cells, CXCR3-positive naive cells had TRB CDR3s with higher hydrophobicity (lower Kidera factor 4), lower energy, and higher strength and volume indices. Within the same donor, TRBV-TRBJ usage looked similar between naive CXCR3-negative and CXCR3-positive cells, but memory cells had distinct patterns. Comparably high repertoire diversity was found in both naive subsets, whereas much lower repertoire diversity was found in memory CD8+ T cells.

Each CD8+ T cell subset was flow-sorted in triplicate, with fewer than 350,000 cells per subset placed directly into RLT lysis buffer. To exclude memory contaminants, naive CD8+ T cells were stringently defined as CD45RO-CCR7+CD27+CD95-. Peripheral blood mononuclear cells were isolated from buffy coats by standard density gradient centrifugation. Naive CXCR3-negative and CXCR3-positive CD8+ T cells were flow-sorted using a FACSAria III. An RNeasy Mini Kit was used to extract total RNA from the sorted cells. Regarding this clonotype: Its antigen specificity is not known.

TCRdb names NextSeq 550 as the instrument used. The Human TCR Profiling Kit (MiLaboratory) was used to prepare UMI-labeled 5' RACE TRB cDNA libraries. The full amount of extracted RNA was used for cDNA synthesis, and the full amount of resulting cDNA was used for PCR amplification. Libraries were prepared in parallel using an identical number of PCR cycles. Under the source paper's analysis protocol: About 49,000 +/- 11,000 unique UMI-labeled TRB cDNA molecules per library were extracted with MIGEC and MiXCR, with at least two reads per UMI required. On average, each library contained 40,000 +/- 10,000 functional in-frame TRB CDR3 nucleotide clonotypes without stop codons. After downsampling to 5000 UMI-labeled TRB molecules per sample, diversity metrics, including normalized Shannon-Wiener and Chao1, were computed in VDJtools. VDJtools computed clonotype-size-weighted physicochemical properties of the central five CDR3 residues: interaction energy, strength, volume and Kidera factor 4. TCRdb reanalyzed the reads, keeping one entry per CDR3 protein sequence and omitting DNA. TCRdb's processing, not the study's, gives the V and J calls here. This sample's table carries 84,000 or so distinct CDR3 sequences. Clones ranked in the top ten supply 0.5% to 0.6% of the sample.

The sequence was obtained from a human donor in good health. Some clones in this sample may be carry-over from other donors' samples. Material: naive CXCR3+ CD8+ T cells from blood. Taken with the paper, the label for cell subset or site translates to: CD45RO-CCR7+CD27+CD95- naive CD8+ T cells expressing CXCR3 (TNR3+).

The CDR3 region reads CASSHSGGAANEQFF. Recombination connected TRBV12-3 or TRBV12-4 to TRBJ2-1; the D call from TCRdb, TRBD2, cannot be confirmed without DNA. The cysteine opens and the phenylalanine closes a CDR3 of 15 amino acids. No DNA accompanies this entry.